A single sample is the source of the 30 T cell receptor beta chains below, sequenced in a study of T cell clonotyping in hematopoietic cell transplantation. Method: immunoSEQ multiplex PCR; TCRdb's copy keeps in-frame clones and lacks some. The sample shows approximately 42,000 clones, 85% of them seen only once. Time point given: recipient sample about 28 days before transplant, after cytoreduction. The material sequenced was peripheral blood mononuclear cells, taken before stem cell transplant. The receptors come from a man in his fifties or sixties with acute myeloid leukemia. Some clones in this sample may be carry-over from other donors' samples.

With respect to this clone: Within the sample, other DNA sequences also encode this same CDR3. The gene calls are TRBV18 and TRBJ1-1, with 7 bases identical to TRBD1. With 5 bases clipped from V and 1 base from J, the junction kept 7 bases outside the gene matches. CDR1 and CDR2 from the germline V gene are KGHSH and LQKENI. The CDR3 covers 15 residues. The CDR3 region is CASSRSRGENTEAFF. The CDR3 DNA reads as TGTGCCAGCTCAAGGAGCAGGGGGGAGAACACTGAAGCTTTCTTT.

The chain combines TRBV7-7 with TRBJ2-7, with a tentative D call TRBD2 (5 bases). Between the trimmed V and J ends, which lost 3 bases and 2 bases, there was a span of 17 bases. Germline V lookup: CDR1 SSHAT, CDR2 FNYEAQ (reference sequence). CDR3 length: 16 residues. The CDR3 region is CASSFYVLNGAYEQYF. The CDR3 DNA sequence: TGTGCCAGCAGCTTCTACGTCCTCAACGGGGCCTACGAGCAGTACTTC. Drawing the rest from reference TRBV7-7 and TRBJ2-7, the complete variable domain is GAGVSQSPRYKVTKRGQDVTLRCDPISSHATLYWYQQALGQGPEFLTYFNYEAQPDKSGLPSDRFSAERPEGSISTLTIQRTEQRDSAMYRCASSFYVLNGAYEQYFGPGTRLTVT.

The CDR3 DNA reads TGTGCCAGTCTACAGGGGGCGAATTCACCCCTCCACTTT. Its translation is CASLQGANSPLHF. The J gene is TRBJ1-6, the V gene TRBV25-1; 9 bases line up with TRBD1. The V gene end was trimmed by 9 bases and the J gene end by 7 bases; junction bases not matched to a gene: 4. Germline CDR1 reads MGHDK; CDR2 reads SYGVNS. The CDR3 spans 13 residues.

The genes are TRBV6-4 and TRBJ2-3; D is perhaps TRBD2 (5 bases). Germline V gives CDR1 MRHNA, CDR2 SNTAGT. The length of the CDR3 is 16 residues. Trimming removed 6 bases at V and 0 bases at J, with 16 bases between. CDR3 bases: TGTGCCAGCAGCCTCGACTATTCCCCCAGCACAGATACGCAGTATTTT. It is translated as CASSLDYSPSTDTQYF.

The chain couples TRBV28 to TRBJ2-6; D perhaps matches TRBD2 (5 bases). The germline gives CDR1 MDHEN, CDR2 SYDVKM. CDR3 length equals 17 residues. Trimming took off 2 bases at V and 0 bases at J, with 11 bases between the two ends. Here the CDR3 DNA reads TGTGCCAGCAGTTTAGCGGGCCGCAGCTCTGGGGCCAACGTCCTGACTTTC. Its translation: CASSLAGRSSGANVLTF.

V usage is TRBV28 and J usage is TRBJ1-5; D is perhaps TRBD1 (5 bases). From germline, CDR1 is MDHEN and CDR2 SYDVKM. The CDR3 has 13 residues. The V gene lost 11 bases and the J gene lost 2 bases, with 13 bases spanning the gap. CDR3 DNA: TGTGCCGCCCAACAGGTCCGCAATCAGCCCCAGCATTTT. It yields the protein CAAQQVRNQPQHF.

This sequence joins TRBV9 and TRBJ2-7; D tentatively fits TRBD1 or TRBD2 (5 bases each). The V gene's germline CDR1 is SGDLS and CDR2 YYNGEE. The CDR3 has 13 residues. V was cut by 3 bases and J by 6 bases, with 13 bases left in between. CDR3 amino acids: CASSGVGVGEQYF. Here the CDR3 DNA reads TGTGCCAGCAGCGGAGTGGGGGTCGGCGAGCAGTACTTC. The variable domain in full, completed from reference TRBV9 and TRBJ2-7, reads DSGVTQTPKHLITATGQRVTLRCSPRSGDLSVYWYQQSLDQGLQFLIQYYNGEERAKGNILERFSAQQFPDLHSELNLSSLELGDSALYFCASSGVGVGEQYFGPGTRLTVT.

The chain combines TRBV7-9 with TRBJ2-7; D uncertain. This CDR3 has 14 residues. Trimming removed 5 bases from V and 3 bases from J, with 14 bases in between. Looked up from germline, CDR1 is SEHNR and CDR2 is FQNEAQ (reference sequence). This CDR3 reads CASSDRVSLYEQYF. The DNA for the CDR3 is TGTGCCAGCAGCGACCGGGTCTCCCTCTACGAGCAGTACTTC.

The chain employs TRBV14 and TRBJ2-1, with D hard to call. CDR3 length: 13 residues. The germline CDR1 and CDR2 sequences are SGHDN and FVKESK. V was shortened by 2 bases and J by 7 bases, with 9 bases between the two germline ends. The CDR3 DNA reads as TGTGCCAGCAGCCAAAACCAGGCGAATGAGCAGTTCTTC. Translating gives CASSQNQANEQFF.

The gene calls are TRBV2 and TRBJ2-2; D gene unclear. V lost 2 bases and J 4 bases, leaving 17 bases between the germline ends. Germline-derived CDR1 and CDR2 are SNHLY and FYNNEI. The CDR3 extends over 17 amino acids. The CDR3 nucleotides are TGTGCCAGCAGTGAAACCGCGAGCTACCGGCGCACCGGGGAGCTGTTTTTT. Translating gives CASSETASYRRTGELFF.

The chain couples TRBV4-3 to TRBJ2-2; D remains ambiguous. Germline lookup yields CDR1 LGHNA and CDR2 YSLEER. This CDR3 spans 14 amino acids. Trimming took 3 bases from V and 6 from J, leaving 11 bases between them. The CDR3 DNA reads TGCGCCAGCAGCCATGGGCCAGGCCCCGGGGAGCTGTTTTTT. Amino acid sequence: CASSHGPGPGELFF.

The chain uses TRBV10-3 and TRBJ2-7; 7 bases map to TRBD2. V lost 6 bases, J lost 5 bases, and 10 bases stayed unmatched. CDR1 is ENHRY and CDR2 is SYGVKD in the germline V gene. This CDR3 contains 14 residues. CDR3 loop: CAIRVPGGENEQYF. The DNA for the CDR3 is TGTGCCATCAGGGTCCCTGGGGGGGAGAACGAGCAGTACTTC.

The chain links TRBV27 to TRBJ1-2; 8 nucleotides match TRBD1. This CDR3 has 16 residues. Germline assignment: CDR1 MNHEY and CDR2 SMNVEV (reference sequence). After removal of 5 bases from V and 7 bases from J, the junction contained 15 bases not matched to a gene. CDR3 loop: CASSAEDRVDLSGYTF. CDR3 DNA: TGTGCCAGCAGTGCGGAGGACAGGGTAGATTTGAGTGGCTACACCTTC.

The CDR3: CSVPGVQVQYF. The DNA for the CDR3 is TGCAGCGTGCCCGGGGTTCAGGTGCAGTACTTC. The rearrangement uses TRBV29-1 and TRBJ2-7, with D possibly TRBD2 on 5 matching bases. Germline V lookup: CDR1 SQVTM, CDR2 ANQGSEA. The CDR3 has 11 amino acids. V was cut by 6 bases and J by 9 bases, with 15 bases left in between.

This clone was seen a few times. The rearrangement joins TRBV4-1 to TRBJ2-7; TRBD1 might be the D (6 bases). The CDR3 sequence is 15 residues long. Germline V gives CDR1 MGHRA, CDR2 YSYEKL. Trimming removed 4 bases at V and 4 bases at J, with 17 bases between. Written as DNA, the CDR3 is TGCGCCAGCAGCCCCGAACAGGGCATTAGATACGAGCAGTACTTC. Translated: CASSPEQGIRYEQYF.

This chain links TRBV4-3 with TRBJ1-2, with a weak D call TRBD1 (6 bases). Deletions cut 3 bases from V and 4 bases from J, with 18 bases between. Per the germline V gene, CDR1 is LGHNA and CDR2 is YSLEER. The CDR3 has 16 residues. The CDR3: CASSQTPRGQPYGYTF. The CDR3 DNA reads TGCGCCAGCAGCCAGACCCCCAGAGGACAGCCCTATGGCTACACCTTC.

V gene TRBV28 combines with J gene TRBJ1-2; TRBD1 agrees at 7 bases. V lost 6 bases to trimming and J lost 0 bases; unmatched junction nucleotides: 10. The CDR3 runs 16 residues. CDR1 and CDR2 (germline): MDHEN, SYDVKM. The CDR3 bases are TGTGCCAGCAGCCGTGGACAGGATACCACTAACTATGGCTACACCTTC. Translating it yields CASSRGQDTTNYGYTF.

The genes are TRBV5-1 and TRBJ2-2, with 7 bases aligning to TRBD1. The V segment lost 5 bases and the J segment 4 bases; nucleotides outside the gene matches: 8. CDR1 and CDR2 (germline): SGHRS, YFSETQ. There are 15 residues in the CDR3. CDR3 sequence: CASRPGTAATGELFF. The CDR3 coding sequence is TGCGCCAGCAGGCCCGGGACAGCTGCCACCGGGGAGCTGTTTTTT.

The rearrangement joins TRBV5-1 to TRBJ2-5, with 11 nucleotides matching TRBD2. Germline CDR1 reads SGHRS; CDR2 reads YFSETQ. With V trimmed by 2 bases and J by 2 bases, 2 bases remained unmatched. The CDR3 sequence is 15 residues long. The chain's CDR3 is CASSFSSGGQETQYF. CDR3 DNA: TGCGCCAGCAGCTTCTCTAGCGGGGGGCAAGAGACCCAGTACTTC.

V and J are TRBV19 and TRBJ2-7; 8 nucleotides align to TRBD1. This CDR3 is 17 amino acids long. V was pared by 1 base and J by 4 bases, with 12 bases of the junction left unmatched. Germline V CDR1 and CDR2: LNHDA, SQIVND (reference sequence). The DNA of the CDR3 is TGTGCCAGTAGTATAGTTGAAGGAACAGGGGGATCGTACGAGCAGTACTTC. It specifies CASSIVEGTGGSYEQYF.

The chain uses TRBV28 and TRBJ1-4, with a possible D match to TRBD1 (6 bases). The ends were cut back, 6 bases at V and 7 bases at J, with 15 bases in the middle. The CDR3 contains 14 residues. Germline lookup yields CDR1 MDHEN and CDR2 SYDVKM. CDR3 nucleotide sequence: TGTGCCAGCAGAAGACCACAGGGTTTTGAAAAACTGTTTTTT. Translating gives CASRRPQGFEKLFF.

This chain joins TRBV5-1 and TRBJ2-7, with no clear D. Trimming removed 0 bases at V and 0 bases at J, with 13 bases between. The CDR3 spans 16 residues. Germline assignment: CDR1 SGHRS and CDR2 YFSETQ. CDR3 nucleotides: TGCGCCAGCAGCTTGGGTCGCCAGATGAGCTCCTACGAGCAGTACTTC. Protein product: CASSLGRQMSSYEQYF.

This sequence joins TRBV2 and TRBJ1-2, with D possibly being TRBD1 (5 bases). Germline loops: CDR1 SNHLY, CDR2 FYNNEI. V lost 7 bases and J lost 2, with 14 bases in between. CDR3 size: 14 residues. Here the CDR3 DNA reads TGTGCCAGCACCCTGGGGGACTCCAACTATGGCTACACCTTC. Amino acid sequence: CASTLGDSNYGYTF.

The chain recombines TRBV19 with TRBJ1-5; 7 bases align to TRBD1. CDR1 is LNHDA and CDR2 is SQIVND in the germline V gene (reference sequence). V lost 8 bases and J lost 9; bases outside the gene matches: 19. CDR3 size: 16 residues. CDR3 DNA sequence: TGTGCCAGTCGGACAGGAGGTTCCTCGGGAGGGGCGCCCCAGCATTTT. It codes for CASRTGGSSGGAPQHF.

The chain is built from TRBV5-1 and TRBJ2-7; D is ambiguous. V lost 0 bases and J lost 2, with 12 bases in between. This CDR3 comprises 15 residues. Germline lookup yields CDR1 SGHRS and CDR2 YFSETQ. CDR3 nucleotides: TGCGCCAGCAGCTTGGTTCTGGGCCCCGCCTACGAGCAGTACTTC. Translating gives CASSLVLGPAYEQYF.

The chain has TRBV11-2 and TRBJ1-3, with a possible D match to TRBD1 (5 bases). The V end was cut by 0 bases, the J end by 0 bases, with 15 bases between. This CDR3 contains 18 residues. CDR1 SGHAT and CDR2 FQNNGV come from the germline V gene. The CDR3 region has the DNA TGTGCCAGCAGCTTAGAGGCAGGGCGATACCTCTCTGGAAACACCATATATTTT. Encoded protein: CASSLEAGRYLSGNTIYF. The entire variable domain, with the rest obtained from reference TRBV11-2 and TRBJ1-3, is as follows: EAGVAQSPRYKIIEKRQSVAFWCNPISGHATLYWYQQILGQGPKLLIQFQNNGVVDDSQLPKDRFSAERLKGVDSTLKIQPAKLEDSAVYLCASSLEAGRYLSGNTIYFGEGSWLTVV.

J is TRBJ1-3 and V is TRBV28, with D uncertain. The germline V gene has CDR1 MDHEN and CDR2 SYDVKM. The CDR3 spans 12 residues. V was pared by 2 bases and J by 5 bases, with 4 bases between. Here the CDR3 DNA reads TGTGCCAGCAGTTTAATCAGAAACACCATATATTTT. This sequence encodes CASSLIRNTIYF.

The chain has TRBV7-6 and TRBJ1-2; D ambiguous. V lost 1 base and J 2 bases, leaving 5 bases between the germline ends. The germline V gene encodes CDR1 SGHVS and CDR2 FNYEAQ. CDR3 length equals 13 residues. The CDR3 is CASSLGVNYGYTF. CDR3 in DNA: TGTGCCAGCAGCTTAGGGGTCAACTATGGCTACACCTTC.

The V and J genes are TRBV5-1 and TRBJ1-2; no definite D call. CDR1 is SGHRS, CDR2 YFSETQ, per germline. The CDR3 is 13 amino acids. The ends were cut back, 0 bases at V and 2 bases at J, with 5 bases in the middle. The CDR3 coding sequence is TGCGCCAGCAGCTTGGGAGGGAACTATGGCTACACCTTC. It specifies CASSLGGNYGYTF.

The rearrangement uses TRBV19 and TRBJ2-2; 7 bases are a match to TRBD1. CDR1 is LNHDA and CDR2 is SQIVND in the germline V gene (reference sequence). Trimming removed 1 base from V and 5 bases from J; junction bases left unmatched: 13. The CDR3 loop spans 18 amino acids. CDR3 coding DNA: TGTGCCAGTAGTATAGTCGACAGGGCCGGTCGTAAGACCGGGGAGCTGTTTTTT. It translates to CASSIVDRAGRKTGELFF. Filled out from reference TRBV19 and TRBJ2-2, the complete variable domain reads DGGITQSPKYLFRKEGQNVTLSCEQNLNHDAMYWYRQDPGQGLRLIYYSQIVNDFQKGDIAEGYSVSREKKESFPLTVTSAQKNPTAFYLCASSIVDRAGRKTGELFFGEGSRLTVL.